This T cell receptor beta chain was identified in a study of T cells after yellow fever vaccination. A process of 5'RACE template switching, which added a universal primer site and UMIs, was used to make TCR cDNA. One entry per CDR3 protein results from TCRdb running MiXCR on the 5' RACE reads. This table has 35,000 to 55,000 distinct CDR3 sequences, just under 6.5% appearing once. The length of the CDR3 is 14 residues. Germline assignment: CDR1 SGHNT and CDR2 YYREEE (reference sequence). Between the trimmed V and J ends, which lost 4 bases and 7 bases, there was a span of 15 bases. Study outcomes and limitations: Detection of almost all vaccine-responding clonotypes in sorted memory subsets failed on day 0. Reappearance after the booster was seen for most primary-vaccination clones, at approximately 97% CD4 and 75% to 90% CD8. A weaker secondary response peaked on day 5, the primary on day 15.

The clonotype comes from a young man who received the YFV17D yellow fever vaccine. Sequencing used PBMCs, either bulk or a sorted T-cell subset (CD4+, CD8+, memory, or dextramer-sorted; not recorded which), obtained 45 days after the yellow fever booster vaccination. The chain joins TRBV5-4 to TRBJ2-1; tentatively, D is TRBD2 (6 bases). CDR3 residues: CASSATSSYNEQFF. The CDR3 nucleotides read TGTGCCAGCAGCGCGACTAGTTCATATAATGAGCAGTTCTTC.